This paragraph covers one T cell receptor beta chain sequence. The repertoire was sequenced with immunoSEQ multiplex PCR; TCRdb's copy has only in-frame clones and lacks some. The data hold 150,000 or so clones, with around 76% observed a single time. This sample stems from a study of cytotoxic CD8 clonotypes in ibrutinib-treated CLL. Study-wide context: Patient counts were 11 relapsed/refractory, under 16 treatment-naive and roughly 18 IGHV unmutated.

The CDR3 is 14 residues long. V was clipped by 7 bases and J by 5 bases, with 18 bases between them. Germline V gives CDR1 MNHNS, CDR2 SASEGT. The sample was PBMCs, taken after 24 months of ibrutinib treatment. The receptor was isolated from a human donor with chronic lymphocytic leukemia. This chain joins TRBV6-1 and TRBJ2-7, with a possible D match to TRBD1 (6 bases). DNA of the CDR3: TGTGCCAGCACCCGACAGCCAGGGGTGGACGAGCAGTACTTC. Protein product: CASTRQPGVDEQYF.